Below are 5 T cell receptor beta chains sequenced from a single sample in a study of early T cells in non-severe SARS-CoV-2 infection. TCRdb re-called the 5' RACE reads through MiXCR, storing one row per CDR3 protein. The sample carries about 60,000 distinct CDR3 sequences, 8% to 10% recorded once. Sequenced: whole blood. The source is an adult who was a healthcare worker with PCR-confirmed SARS-CoV-2 infection or an uninfected control (not recorded which).

The rearrangement joins TRBV4-1 to TRBJ2-1; TRBD2 matches 8 bases. The V and J ends lost 4 bases and 12 bases, in that order; junction bases with no gene match: 14. CDR3 size: 15 residues. Germline lookup yields CDR1 MGHRA and CDR2 YSYEKL. The CDR3: CASSLRTSGAAGQFF. CDR3 DNA: TGCGCCAGCAGCCTCCGAACTAGCGGAGCGGCAGGGCAGTTCTTC.

This clonotype ranks as medium-sized. The J gene is TRBJ2-1, the V gene TRBV7-6, with D perhaps TRBD1 (6 bases). This CDR3 contains 13 residues. Trimming left V 5 bases short and J 8 bases short, with 13 bases between. CDR1 and CDR2 from the germline V gene are SGHVS and FNYEAQ. CDR3 sequence (DNA): TGTGCCAGCAGCACTTGGACAGACGATGAGCAGTTCTTC. Encoded protein: CASSTWTDDEQFF.

This clonotype has at least ten counts. V and J are TRBV18 and TRBJ1-1; D might be TRBD1 (5 bases). The V and J ends lost 4 bases and 6 bases respectively, with 15 bases between them. The CDR3 extends over 14 amino acids. The germline V gene encodes CDR1 KGHSH and CDR2 LQKENI. The CDR3 bases are TGTGCCAGCTCACAATCGCAGGGTGAATCTGAAGCTTTCTTT. It translates to CASSQSQGESEAFF.

The V gene is TRBV12-5, the J gene TRBJ2-1; 9 nucleotides match TRBD1. The V gene end was trimmed by 6 bases and the J gene end by 3 bases; junction bases not matched to a gene: 9. Germline V lookup: CDR1 LGHNT, CDR2 FRNRAP. This CDR3 spans 16 amino acids. CDR3 in DNA: TGTGCTAGTGGGATTACCGGGACAGGGAACTACAATGAGCAGTTCTTC. Translating it yields CASGITGTGNYNEQFF.

The chain is built from TRBV7-2 and TRBJ2-7; perhaps TRBD1 as D (7 bases). V dropped 1 base and J dropped 3 bases, with 13 bases sitting between them. Germline values: CDR1 SGHTA, CDR2 FQGNSA. The CDR3 consists of 15 residues. CDR3 sequence reads: CASSLGDRLVYEQYF. DNA of the CDR3: TGTGCCAGCAGCTTAGGGGACAGACTAGTCTACGAGCAGTACTTC.